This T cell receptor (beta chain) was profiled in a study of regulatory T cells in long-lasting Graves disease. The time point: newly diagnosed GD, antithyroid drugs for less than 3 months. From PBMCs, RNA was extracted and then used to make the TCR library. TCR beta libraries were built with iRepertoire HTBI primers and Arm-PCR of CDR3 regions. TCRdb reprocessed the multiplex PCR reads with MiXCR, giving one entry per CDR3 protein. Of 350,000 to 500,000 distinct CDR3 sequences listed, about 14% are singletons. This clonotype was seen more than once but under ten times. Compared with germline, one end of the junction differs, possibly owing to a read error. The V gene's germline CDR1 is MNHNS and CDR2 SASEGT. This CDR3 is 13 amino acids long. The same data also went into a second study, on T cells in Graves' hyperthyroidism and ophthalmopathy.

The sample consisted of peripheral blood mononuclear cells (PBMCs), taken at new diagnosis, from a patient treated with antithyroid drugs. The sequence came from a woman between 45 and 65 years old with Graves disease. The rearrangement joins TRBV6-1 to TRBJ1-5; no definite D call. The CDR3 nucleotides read TGTGCCAGCAGGGAAGGAGTCAATCAGCCCCAGCATTTT. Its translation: CASREGVNQPQHF.